This T cell receptor beta chain was observed in a study of blood T cell repertoires in COVID-19. CDR1 and CDR2 from the germline V gene are WNHNN and SYGVQD (reference sequence). The CDR3 has 13 residues. V was pared by 8 bases and J by 4 bases, with 14 bases between. This table comes from immunoSEQ multiplex PCR, and its TCRdb copy is limited to in-frame clones, with some not included. The table records some 400,000 clones, 80% to 95% of them present only once. Which cohort a participant joined came from the clinical history participants gave. This clonotype was sampled from a woman aged 40 to 50 who had been exposed to COVID-19. The chain is built from TRBV10-1 and TRBJ1-2; possible D gene TRBD1, 5 bases. Sequencing input: PBMCs or T cells enriched from blood (not recorded which). The CDR3 region is CASSAGLRYGYTF. The CDR3 bases are TGCGCCAGCTCCGCGGGACTCCGCTATGGCTACACCTTC.